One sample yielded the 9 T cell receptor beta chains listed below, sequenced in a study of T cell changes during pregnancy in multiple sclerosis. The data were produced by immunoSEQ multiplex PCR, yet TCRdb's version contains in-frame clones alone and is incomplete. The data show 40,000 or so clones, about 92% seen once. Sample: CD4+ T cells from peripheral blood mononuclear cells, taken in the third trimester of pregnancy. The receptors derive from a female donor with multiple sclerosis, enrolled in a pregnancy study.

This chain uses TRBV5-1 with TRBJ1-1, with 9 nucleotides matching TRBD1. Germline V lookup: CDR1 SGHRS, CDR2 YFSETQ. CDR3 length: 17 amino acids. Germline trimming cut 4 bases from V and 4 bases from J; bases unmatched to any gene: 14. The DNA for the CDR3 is TGCGCCAGCAGCCTAACCGGGACAGGGACGTTAGGCACTGAAGCTTTCTTT. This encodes CASSLTGTGTLGTEAFF.

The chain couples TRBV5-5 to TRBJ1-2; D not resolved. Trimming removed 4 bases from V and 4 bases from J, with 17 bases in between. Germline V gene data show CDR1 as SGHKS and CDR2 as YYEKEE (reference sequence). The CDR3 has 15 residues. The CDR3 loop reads CASSTLTYSGYGYTF. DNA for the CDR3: TGTGCCAGCAGCACCCTGACCTACTCAGGCTATGGCTACACCTTC.

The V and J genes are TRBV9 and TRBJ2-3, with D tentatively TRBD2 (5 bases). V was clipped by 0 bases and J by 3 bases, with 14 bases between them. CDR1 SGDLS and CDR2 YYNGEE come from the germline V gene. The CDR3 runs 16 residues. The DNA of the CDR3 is TGTGCCAGCAGCGTAGTCCCCGGTGGAGGAACAGATACGCAGTATTTT. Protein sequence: CASSVVPGGGTDTQYF.

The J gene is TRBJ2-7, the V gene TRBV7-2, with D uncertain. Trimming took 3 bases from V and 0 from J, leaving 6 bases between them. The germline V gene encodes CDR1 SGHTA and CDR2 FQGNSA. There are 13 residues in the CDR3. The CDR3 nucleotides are TGTGCCAGCAGCTTGAGTTTCTCCTACGAGCAGTACTTC. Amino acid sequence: CASSLSFSYEQYF.

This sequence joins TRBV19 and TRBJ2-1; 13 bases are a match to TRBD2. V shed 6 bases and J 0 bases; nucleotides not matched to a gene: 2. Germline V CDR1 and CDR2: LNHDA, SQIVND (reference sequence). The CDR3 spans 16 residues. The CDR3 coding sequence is TGTGCCAGTAGGCGGACTAGCGGGAGCTCCTACAATGAGCAGTTCTTC. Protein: CASRRTSGSSYNEQFF.

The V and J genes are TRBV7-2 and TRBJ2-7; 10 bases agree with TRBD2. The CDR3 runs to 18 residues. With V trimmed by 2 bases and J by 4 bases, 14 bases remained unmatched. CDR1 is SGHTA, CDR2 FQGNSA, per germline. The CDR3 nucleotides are TGTGCCAGCAGCTTATTCTGGGCTCCGGGACTAGCGAGTTACGAGCAGTACTTC. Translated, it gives CASSLFWAPGLASYEQYF.

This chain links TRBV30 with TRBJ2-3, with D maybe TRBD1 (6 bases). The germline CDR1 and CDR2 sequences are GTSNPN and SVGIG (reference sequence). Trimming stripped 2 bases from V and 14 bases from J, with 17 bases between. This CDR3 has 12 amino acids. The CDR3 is CAWSSQGKSVYF. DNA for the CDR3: TGTGCCTGGAGTTCACAGGGCAAGAGTGTGTATTTT.

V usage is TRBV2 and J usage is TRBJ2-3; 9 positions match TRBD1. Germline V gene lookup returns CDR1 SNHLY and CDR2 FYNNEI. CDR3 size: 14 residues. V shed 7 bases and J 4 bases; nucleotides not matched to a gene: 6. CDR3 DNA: TGTGCCAGCAAGGGACAGGGAAAACCAGATACGCAGTATTTT. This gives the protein CASKGQGKPDTQYF.

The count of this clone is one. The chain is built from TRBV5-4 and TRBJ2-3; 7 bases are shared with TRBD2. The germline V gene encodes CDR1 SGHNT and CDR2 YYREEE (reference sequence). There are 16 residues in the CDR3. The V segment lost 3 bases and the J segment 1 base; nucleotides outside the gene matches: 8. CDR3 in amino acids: CASSSQKRGGTDTQYF. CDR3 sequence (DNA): TGTGCCAGCAGCTCCCAAAAACGGGGGGGCACAGATACGCAGTATTTT.